These 9 T cell receptor beta chains share one sample of origin, sequenced in a study of CD8+CD57+ T cells in acquired aplastic anemia. TCR beta VDJ and CDR3 profiles were obtained from a genomic DNA template. TCRdb reprocessed the reads with MiXCR, giving one entry per CDR3 protein. The data show about 110,000 distinct CDR3 sequences, with 51% seen just once and about a third held by the top ten. Material: sorted CD4+, CD8+, or CD8+CD57+ T cells (not recorded which) from PBMCs. All receptors derive from a human donor in good health, serving as a control.

This clonotype was seen a single time. The rearrangement links TRBV7-9 to TRBJ2-7; 9 bases line up with TRBD2. The CDR3 is 13 amino acids. Unmatched junction bases numbered 1, after V lost 4 bases and J lost 3 bases. The germline CDR1 and CDR2 sequences are SEHNR and FQNEAQ (reference sequence). The CDR3 here is CASSSTSGYEQYF. Written as DNA, the CDR3 is TGTGCCAGCAGCTCGACTAGCGGCTACGAGCAGTACTTC.

The gene calls are TRBV10-3 and TRBJ2-7, with 8 nucleotides matching TRBD1. The V segment lost 5 bases and the J segment 2 bases; nucleotides outside the gene matches: 14. Germline-derived CDR1 and CDR2 are ENHRY and SYGVKD. This CDR3 contains 17 residues. In nucleotides, the CDR3 is TGTGCCATCAGTTCCTCCATTCAGGGGGCGCCTACCTACGAGCAGTACTTC. Encoded protein: CAISSSIQGAPTYEQYF.

To note about this clonotype: A much larger clone differs by one base, so this may be a read error. A read error is likely, as this CDR3 ends without the conserved phenylalanine or tryptophan. J is TRBJ1-2 and V is TRBV27; 9 bases match TRBD1. From germline, CDR1 is MNHEY and CDR2 SMNVEV (reference sequence). The ends lost 6 bases at V and 1 base at J; junction bases unmatched: 6. The CDR3 has 15 residues. CDR3 residues: CASREDRGGNYGYTS. CDR3 bases: TGTGCCAGCAGGGAAGACAGGGGGGGTAACTATGGCTACACCTCC.

This chain links TRBV9 with TRBJ1-1; no firm D call. Germline V lookup: CDR1 SGDLS, CDR2 YYNGEE. The CDR3 totals 13 residues. Between the trimmed V and J ends, which lost 0 bases and 0 bases, there was a span of 3 bases. CDR3 residues: CASSVALNTEAFF. In DNA form, the CDR3 reads TGTGCCAGCAGCGTAGCCTTGAACACTGAAGCTTTCTTT.

This clonotype was counted at least ten times. The chain carries TRBV19 and TRBJ1-6, with D unclear. There are 14 residues in the CDR3. In germline, CDR1 is LNHDA, CDR2 SQIVND (reference sequence). Between the trimmed V and J ends, which lost 3 bases and 5 bases, there was a span of 8 bases. The DNA for the CDR3 is TGTGCCAGTAGTATGGTGTCAGATAATTCACCCCTCCACTTT. It codes for CASSMVSDNSPLHF.

The chain joins TRBV5-4 to TRBJ2-5, with 11 bases that match TRBD1. V lost 1 base to trimming and J lost 4 bases; unmatched junction nucleotides: 6. In germline, CDR1 is SGHNT, CDR2 YYREEE (reference sequence). The CDR3 spans 16 residues. The CDR3 protein is CASSLRTGGAGETQYF. CDR3 nucleotides: TGTGCCAGCAGCTTGCGGACAGGGGGCGCGGGAGAGACCCAGTACTTC.

This clonotype was counted many times. The CDR3 nucleotides read TGTGCCAGCAGCTTATCCTCTAGGGATGAAGCTTTCTTT. Protein: CASSLSSRDEAFF. This chain connects TRBV13 to TRBJ1-1; D is undetermined. CDR3 length: 13 amino acids. In germline, CDR1 is PRHDT, CDR2 FYEKMQ (reference sequence). V was pared by 2 bases and J by 7 bases, with 11 bases between.

This clonotype was recorded many times. J is TRBJ1-6 and V is TRBV20-1; D is perhaps TRBD1 (6 bases). Looked up from germline, CDR1 is DFQATT and CDR2 is SNEGSKA (reference sequence). The CDR3 length is 13 residues. V was trimmed by 0 bases and J by 12 bases, leaving 12 bases between them. The CDR3: CSARDPQGLPLHF. In nucleotides, the CDR3 is TGCAGTGCTAGAGACCCTCAGGGGTTACCCCTCCACTTT.

This chain joins TRBV9 and TRBJ2-1; D possibly corresponds to TRBD1 (6 bases). Germline lookup yields CDR1 SGDLS and CDR2 YYNGEE. Trimming removed 0 bases at V and 5 bases at J, with 18 bases between. CDR3 size: 17 residues. Here the CDR3 DNA reads TGTGCCAGCAGCGTAGGGGGAGTGTGGGGGACAAACAATGAGCAGTTCTTC. It translates to CASSVGGVWGTNNEQFF.